Each of the 13 T cell receptor beta chains below was sequenced from the same sample in a study of radiation and T cells in renal cell carcinoma. Sample time point: baseline pretreatment blood. Treatment given: 15 Gy SBRT to primary tumor, nephrectomy 4 weeks later. Produced via immunoSEQ multiplex PCR; TCRdb's table is partial and in-frame only. The data show roughly 120,000 clones, with approximately 82% seen just once and approximately 3% held by the top ten. The sample was blood, taken from a patient whose treatment included radiotherapy and nephrectomy. The receptors were gathered from an older woman with renal cell carcinoma.

The V gene is TRBV7-2, the J gene TRBJ2-2; D possibly uses TRBD1 or TRBD2 (5 bases each). Trimming left V 5 bases short and J 4 bases short, with 14 bases between. This CDR3 comprises 15 residues. The germline V gene encodes CDR1 SGHTA and CDR2 FQGNSA. In DNA, the CDR3 is TGTGCCAGCAGCCCCGCCGGGGCCGGCACCGGGGAGCTGTTTTTT. It codes for CASSPAGAGTGELFF.

This sequence joins TRBV19 and TRBJ1-5; maybe TRBD1 (5 bases). The germline gives CDR1 LNHDA, CDR2 SQIVND (reference sequence). This CDR3 has 14 amino acids. V lost 4 bases and J 5 bases, leaving 12 bases between the germline ends. The DNA for the CDR3 is TGTGCCAGTAGTAAGCTCGACAGTTATCAGCCCCAGCATTTT. Amino acids: CASSKLDSYQPQHF. The full variable domain, with the rest looked up from reference TRBV19 and TRBJ1-5, is DGGITQSPKYLFRKEGQNVTLSCEQNLNHDAMYWYRQDPGQGLRLIYYSQIVNDFQKGDIAEGYSVSREKKESFPLTVTSAQKNPTAFYLCASSKLDSYQPQHFGDGTRLSIL.

J is TRBJ2-5 and V is TRBV7-6; TRBD1 agrees at 8 bases. The J segment lost 1 base and the V segment lost 6 bases, leaving 4 bases of the junction unmatched. The CDR3 is made up of 14 amino acids. Germline CDR1 is SGHVS and CDR2 is FNYEAQ. CDR3 sequence: CASRRGQGQETQYF. Here the CDR3 DNA reads TGTGCCAGCAGACGAGGACAGGGCCAAGAGACCCAGTACTTC. Drawing the rest from reference TRBV7-6 and TRBJ2-5, the complete variable domain is GAGVSQSPRYKVTKRGQDVALRCDPISGHVSLYWYRQALGQGPEFLTYFNYEAQQDKSGLPNDRFSAERPEGSISTLTIQRTEQRDSAMYRCASRRGQGQETQYFGPGTRLLVL.

This clone came up once. The V call is TRBV7-8, the J call TRBJ2-7; D is tentatively TRBD1 or TRBD2 (5 bases each). Germline CDR1 SGHVS, CDR2 FQNEAQ. Trimming removed 1 base at V and 9 bases at J, with 13 bases between. CDR3 length: 13 amino acids. The CDR3: CASSLVTRDGQYF. DNA for the CDR3: TGTGCCAGCAGCTTAGTCACAAGGGACGGGCAGTACTTC.

The chain recombines TRBV14 with TRBJ2-5; tentatively, D is TRBD2 (5 bases). CDR3 length equals 15 residues. The germline V gene has CDR1 SGHDN and CDR2 FVKESK. V lost 1 base to trimming and J lost 1 base, with 10 bases between them. The chain's CDR3 is CASSQGIAIQETQYF. CDR3 nucleotide sequence: TGTGCCAGCAGCCAAGGAATAGCGATCCAAGAGACCCAGTACTTC. Variable domain in full (rest from reference TRBV14 and TRBJ2-5): EAGVTQFPSHSVIEKGQTVTLRCDPISGHDNLYWYRRVMGKEIKFLLHFVKESKQDESGMPNNRFLAERTGGTYSTLKVQPAELEDSGVYFCASSQGIAIQETQYFGPGTRLLVL.

This sequence joins TRBV11-1 and TRBJ2-7, with D perhaps matching TRBD1 or TRBD2 (5 bases each). V dropped 4 bases and J dropped 6 bases, with 31 bases sitting between them. The CDR3 sequence is 19 residues long. CDR1 SGHAT and CDR2 FQDESV come from the germline V gene (reference sequence). CDR3 sequence (DNA): TGTGCCAGCAGCTCTGATGCCGGGGCTTGGATTCCCCTACTCGGCGAGCAGTACTTC. Residues: CASSSDAGAWIPLLGEQYF.

The V call is TRBV29-1, the J call TRBJ1-1; a possible D gene is TRBD1 (6 bases). The CDR3 is 13 residues long. Germline V gene sequence: CDR1 SQVTM, CDR2 ANQGSEA. The ends were cut back, 0 bases at V and 10 bases at J, with 15 bases in the middle. CDR3 sequence: CSVEDWGRWGAFF. CDR3 bases: TGCAGCGTTGAAGACTGGGGGCGATGGGGAGCTTTCTTT.

The V call is TRBV4-3, the J call TRBJ2-7; unclear D gene. The germline V gene has CDR1 LGHNA and CDR2 YSLEER. V was trimmed by 0 bases and J by 6 bases, leaving 12 bases between them. The CDR3 is made up of 14 amino acids. This CDR3 reads CASSQDLAGSEQYF. DNA of the CDR3: TGCGCCAGCAGCCAAGACCTGGCAGGATCCGAGCAGTACTTC.

This clone occurred a few times. CDR3 sequence (DNA): TGTGCCAGCAGCCTGGGGACAGGGGGTCCCTACGAGCAGTACTTC. Protein: CASSLGTGGPYEQYF. The J gene is TRBJ2-7, the V gene TRBV7-8; 11 nucleotides align to TRBD1. V shed 5 bases and J 2 bases; nucleotides not matched to a gene: 5. From germline, CDR1 is SGHVS and CDR2 FQNEAQ. There are 15 residues in the CDR3.

This clone showed up just once. The chain links TRBV19 to TRBJ2-7, with D perhaps assigned TRBD1 or TRBD2 (6 bases each). CDR1 and CDR2 from the germline V gene are LNHDA and SQIVND (reference sequence). Trimming shortened V by 5 bases and J by 2 bases, and 13 bases separated the two germline ends. This CDR3 has 14 residues. The DNA of the CDR3 is TGTGCCAGTAGTCCCACCCGGGGGCCCTACGAGCAGTACTTC. Its translation: CASSPTRGPYEQYF. Full variable domain (remainder filled in from reference TRBV19 and TRBJ2-7): DGGITQSPKYLFRKEGQNVTLSCEQNLNHDAMYWYRQDPGQGLRLIYYSQIVNDFQKGDIAEGYSVSREKKESFPLTVTSAQKNPTAFYLCASSPTRGPYEQYFGPGTRLTVT.

V gene TRBV4-2 combines with J gene TRBJ2-7; D remains ambiguous. The V end lost 1 base, the J end lost 4 bases, and 8 bases lay between the germline ends. The CDR3 is made up of 13 amino acids. Germline V gene lookup returns CDR1 LGHNA and CDR2 YNFKEQ. The CDR3 sequence: CASSQGPVYEQYF. CDR3 nucleotide sequence: TGTGCCAGCAGCCAAGGTCCAGTATACGAGCAGTACTTC.

The chain links TRBV11-2 to TRBJ2-3, with TRBD2 identical over 11 bases. The CDR3 spans 15 residues. The J segment lost 4 bases and the V segment lost 3 bases, leaving 3 bases of the junction unmatched. In germline, CDR1 is SGHAT, CDR2 FQNNGV. The DNA for the CDR3 is TGTGCCAGCAGCTTTTTAGCGGGAGGGGCAGATACGCAGTATTTT. Translating gives CASSFLAGGADTQYF.

The rearrangement links TRBV9 to TRBJ1-1; D gene unclear. Looked up from germline, CDR1 is SGDLS and CDR2 is YYNGEE. With 0 bases removed from V and 4 bases from J, the gap between germline ends came to 10 bases. The CDR3 covers 14 residues. The DNA of the CDR3 is TGTGCCAGCAGCGTAGACGCCCCGGGCACTGAAGCTTTCTTT. This gives the protein CASSVDAPGTEAFF.